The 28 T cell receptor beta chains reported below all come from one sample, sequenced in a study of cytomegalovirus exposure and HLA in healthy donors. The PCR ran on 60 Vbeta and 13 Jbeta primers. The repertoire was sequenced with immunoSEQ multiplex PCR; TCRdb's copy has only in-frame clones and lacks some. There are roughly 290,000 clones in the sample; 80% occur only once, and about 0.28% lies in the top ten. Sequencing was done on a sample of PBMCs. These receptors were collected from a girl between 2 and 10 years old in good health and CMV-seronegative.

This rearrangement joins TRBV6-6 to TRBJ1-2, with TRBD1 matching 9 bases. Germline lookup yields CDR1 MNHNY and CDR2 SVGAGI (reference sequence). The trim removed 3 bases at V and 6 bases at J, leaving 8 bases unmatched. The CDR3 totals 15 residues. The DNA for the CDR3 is TGTGCCAGCAGTTATACCGGGACAGGGACAAATGGCTACACCTTC. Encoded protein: CASSYTGTGTNGYTF.

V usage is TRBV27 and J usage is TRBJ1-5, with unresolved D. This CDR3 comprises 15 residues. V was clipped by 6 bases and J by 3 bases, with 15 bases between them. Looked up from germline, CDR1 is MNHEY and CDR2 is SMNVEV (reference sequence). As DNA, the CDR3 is TGTGCCAGCAGCCTTTGGAGCGGAGACAATCAGCCCCAGCATTTT. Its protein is CASSLWSGDNQPQHF.

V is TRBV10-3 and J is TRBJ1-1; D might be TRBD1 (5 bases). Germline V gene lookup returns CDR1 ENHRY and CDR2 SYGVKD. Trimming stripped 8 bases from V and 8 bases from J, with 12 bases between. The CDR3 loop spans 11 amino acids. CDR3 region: CAIGRGSEAFF. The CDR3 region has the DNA TGTGCCATCGGGCGGGGGTCGGAAGCTTTCTTT.

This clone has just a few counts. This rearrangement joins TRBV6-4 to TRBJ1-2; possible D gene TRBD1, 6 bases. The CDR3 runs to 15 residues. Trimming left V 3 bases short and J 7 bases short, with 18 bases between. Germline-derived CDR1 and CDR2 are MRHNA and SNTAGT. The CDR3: CASSENGGAESGYTF. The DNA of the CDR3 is TGTGCCAGCAGTGAGAATGGGGGCGCGGAGAGTGGCTACACCTTC.

For the CDR3, the DNA is TGTGCCAGCAGCCCAACAGGGGGCGGTGAAAAACTGTTTTTT. Its translation: CASSPTGGGEKLFF. The J gene is TRBJ1-4, the V gene TRBV6-5; TRBD1 agrees at 9 bases. The J segment lost 7 bases and the V segment lost 6 bases, leaving 6 bases of the junction unmatched. The CDR3 covers 14 residues. Germline loops: CDR1 MNHEY, CDR2 SVGAGI.

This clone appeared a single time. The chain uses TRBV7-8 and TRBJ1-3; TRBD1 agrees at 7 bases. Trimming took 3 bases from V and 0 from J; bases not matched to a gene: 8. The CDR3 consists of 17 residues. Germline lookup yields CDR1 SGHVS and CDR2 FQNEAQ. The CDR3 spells CASSFSGQSDSGNTIYF. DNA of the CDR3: TGTGCCAGCAGCTTTTCGGGACAGAGTGACTCTGGAAACACCATATATTTT.

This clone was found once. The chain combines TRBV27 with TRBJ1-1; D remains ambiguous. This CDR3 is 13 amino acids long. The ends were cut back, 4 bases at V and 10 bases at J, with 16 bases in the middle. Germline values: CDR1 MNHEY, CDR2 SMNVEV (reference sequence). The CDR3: CASSSRPQVGAFF. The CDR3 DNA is TGTGCCAGCAGTTCCAGGCCGCAAGTCGGAGCTTTCTTT.

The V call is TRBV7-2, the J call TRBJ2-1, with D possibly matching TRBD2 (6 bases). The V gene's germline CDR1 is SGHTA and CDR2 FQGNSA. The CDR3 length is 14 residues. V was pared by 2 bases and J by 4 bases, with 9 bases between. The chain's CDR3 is CASSLRDFYNEQFF. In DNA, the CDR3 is TGTGCCAGCAGCTTAAGGGACTTTTACAATGAGCAGTTCTTC.

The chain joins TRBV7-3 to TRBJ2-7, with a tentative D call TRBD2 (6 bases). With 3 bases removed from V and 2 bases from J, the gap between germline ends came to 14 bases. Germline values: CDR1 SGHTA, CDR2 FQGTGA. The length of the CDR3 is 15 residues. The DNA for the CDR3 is TGTGCCAGCAGCTTGAGGGCGGGGCAGACCTACGAGCAGTACTTC. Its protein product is CASSLRAGQTYEQYF.

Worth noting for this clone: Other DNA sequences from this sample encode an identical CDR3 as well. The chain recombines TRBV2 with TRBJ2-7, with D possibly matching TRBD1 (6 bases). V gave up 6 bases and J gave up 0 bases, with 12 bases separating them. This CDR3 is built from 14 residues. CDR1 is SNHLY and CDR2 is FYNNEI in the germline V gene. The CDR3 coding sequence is TGTGCCAGCAGGGGACAACTGAGCTCCTACGAGCAGTACTTC. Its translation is CASRGQLSSYEQYF. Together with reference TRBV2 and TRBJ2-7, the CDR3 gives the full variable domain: EPEVTQTPSHQVTQMGQEVILRCVPISNHLYFYWYRQILGQKVEFLVSFYNNEISEKSEIFDDQFSVERPDGSNFTLKIRSTKLEDSAMYFCASRGQLSSYEQYFGPGTRLTVT.

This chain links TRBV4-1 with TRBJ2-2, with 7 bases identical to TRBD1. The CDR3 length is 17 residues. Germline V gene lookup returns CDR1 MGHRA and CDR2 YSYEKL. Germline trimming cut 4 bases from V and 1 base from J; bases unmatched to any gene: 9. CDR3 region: CASSPTRDRVNTGELFF. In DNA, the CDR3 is TGCGCCAGCAGCCCAACCCGGGACAGAGTGAACACCGGGGAGCTGTTTTTT.

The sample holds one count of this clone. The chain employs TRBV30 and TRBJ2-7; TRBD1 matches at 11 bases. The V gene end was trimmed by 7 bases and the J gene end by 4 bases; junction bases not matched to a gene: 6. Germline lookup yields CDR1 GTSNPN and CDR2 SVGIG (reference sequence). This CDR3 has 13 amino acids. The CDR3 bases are TGTGCCTACCTGGACAGGGGGCTTTACGAGCAGTACTTC. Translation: CAYLDRGLYEQYF.

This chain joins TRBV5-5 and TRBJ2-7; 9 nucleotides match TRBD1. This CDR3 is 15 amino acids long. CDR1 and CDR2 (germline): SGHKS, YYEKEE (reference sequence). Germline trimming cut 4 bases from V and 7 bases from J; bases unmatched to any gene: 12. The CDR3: CASSPGPWDRVEQYF. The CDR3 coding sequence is TGTGCCAGCAGCCCTGGGCCTTGGGACAGGGTAGAGCAGTACTTC. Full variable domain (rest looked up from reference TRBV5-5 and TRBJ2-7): DAGVTQSPTHLIKTRGQQVTLRCSPISGHKSVSWYQQVLGQGPQFIFQYYEKEERGRGNFPDRFSARQFPNYSSELNVNALLLGDSALYLCASSPGPWDRVEQYFGPGTRLTVT.

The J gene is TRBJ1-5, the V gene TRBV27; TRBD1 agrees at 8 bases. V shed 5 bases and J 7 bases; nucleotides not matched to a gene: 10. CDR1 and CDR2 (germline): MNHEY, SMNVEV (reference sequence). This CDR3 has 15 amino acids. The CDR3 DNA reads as TGTGCCAGCAGTGCAACGACAGGGGCACGACAGCCCCAGCATTTT. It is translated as CASSATTGARQPQHF.

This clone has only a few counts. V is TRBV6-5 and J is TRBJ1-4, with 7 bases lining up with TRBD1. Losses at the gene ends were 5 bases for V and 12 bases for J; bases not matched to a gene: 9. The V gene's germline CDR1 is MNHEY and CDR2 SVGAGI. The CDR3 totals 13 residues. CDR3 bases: TGTGCCAGCAGTCCCACCTGGACAGGAGAACTGTTTTTT. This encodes CASSPTWTGELFF.

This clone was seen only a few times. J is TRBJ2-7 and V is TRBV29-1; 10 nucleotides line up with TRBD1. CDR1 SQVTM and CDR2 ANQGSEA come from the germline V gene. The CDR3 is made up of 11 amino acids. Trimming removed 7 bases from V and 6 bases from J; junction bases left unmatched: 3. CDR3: CSGGQGSEQYF. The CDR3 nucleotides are TGCAGCGGGGGACAGGGGAGCGAGCAGTACTTC.

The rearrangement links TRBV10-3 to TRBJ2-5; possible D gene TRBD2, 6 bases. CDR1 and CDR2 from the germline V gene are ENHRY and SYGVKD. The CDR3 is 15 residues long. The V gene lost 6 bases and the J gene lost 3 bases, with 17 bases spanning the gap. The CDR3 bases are TGTGCCATCAGCAAATCTACTAGCCCCGAAGAGACCCAGTACTTC. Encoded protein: CAISKSTSPEETQYF.

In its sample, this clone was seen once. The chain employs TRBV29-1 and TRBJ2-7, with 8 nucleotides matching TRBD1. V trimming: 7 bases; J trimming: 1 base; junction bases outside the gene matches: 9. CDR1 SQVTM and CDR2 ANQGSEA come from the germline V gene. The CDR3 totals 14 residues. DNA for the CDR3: TGCAGCGCCCGGACAGGGATCGTGTCCTACGAGCAGTACTTC. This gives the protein CSARTGIVSYEQYF.

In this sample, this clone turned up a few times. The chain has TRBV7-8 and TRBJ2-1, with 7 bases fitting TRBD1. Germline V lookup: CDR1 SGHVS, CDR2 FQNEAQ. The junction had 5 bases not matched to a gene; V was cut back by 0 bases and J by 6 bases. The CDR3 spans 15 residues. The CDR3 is CASSLARSGGNEQFF. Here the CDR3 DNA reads TGTGCCAGCAGCTTAGCGCGCTCAGGGGGCAATGAGCAGTTCTTC.

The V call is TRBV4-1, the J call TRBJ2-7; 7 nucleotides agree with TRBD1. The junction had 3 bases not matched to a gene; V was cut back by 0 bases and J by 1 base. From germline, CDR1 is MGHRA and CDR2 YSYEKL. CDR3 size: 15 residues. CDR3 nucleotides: TGCGCCAGCAGCCAAGAAGGGGGACAGTCCTACGAGCAGTACTTC. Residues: CASSQEGGQSYEQYF.

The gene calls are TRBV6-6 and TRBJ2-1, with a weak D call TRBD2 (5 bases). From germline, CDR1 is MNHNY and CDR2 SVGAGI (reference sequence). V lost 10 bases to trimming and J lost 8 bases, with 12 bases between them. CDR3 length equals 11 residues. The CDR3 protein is CATYGVDEQFF. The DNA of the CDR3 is TGTGCCACCTACGGGGTCGATGAGCAGTTCTTC.

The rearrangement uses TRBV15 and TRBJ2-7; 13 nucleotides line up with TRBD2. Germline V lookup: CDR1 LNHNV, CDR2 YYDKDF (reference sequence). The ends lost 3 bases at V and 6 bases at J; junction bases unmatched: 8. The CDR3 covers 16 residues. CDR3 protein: CATSRASGTSGIEQYF. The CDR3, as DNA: TGTGCCACCAGCAGGGCTTCCGGGACTAGCGGGATCGAGCAGTACTTC.

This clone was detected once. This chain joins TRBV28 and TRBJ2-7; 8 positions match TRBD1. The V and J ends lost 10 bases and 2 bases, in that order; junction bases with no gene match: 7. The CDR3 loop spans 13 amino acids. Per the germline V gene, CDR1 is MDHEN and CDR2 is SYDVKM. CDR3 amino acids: CATLETGAYEQYF. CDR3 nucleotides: TGTGCCACCTTAGAGACAGGGGCCTACGAGCAGTACTTC. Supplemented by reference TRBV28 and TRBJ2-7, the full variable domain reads DVKVTQSSRYLVKRTGEKVFLECVQDMDHENMFWYRQDPGLGLRLIYFSYDVKMKEKGDIPEGYSVSREKKERFSLILESASTNQTSMYLCATLETGAYEQYFGPGTRLTVT.

The CDR3 coding sequence is TGTGCCAGCACGGGGGGGTATGGCTACACCTTC. Protein sequence: CASTGGYGYTF. The chain carries TRBV6-5 and TRBJ1-2; the D gene is possibly TRBD1 (5 bases). Germline values: CDR1 MNHEY, CDR2 SVGAGI. Trimming pared 7 bases from V and 5 bases from J, leaving 8 bases between. The CDR3 length is 11 residues.

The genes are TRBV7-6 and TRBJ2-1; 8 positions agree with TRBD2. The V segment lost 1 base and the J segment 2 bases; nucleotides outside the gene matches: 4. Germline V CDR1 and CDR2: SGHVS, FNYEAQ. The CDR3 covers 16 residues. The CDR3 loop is CASSLVAGITYNEQFF. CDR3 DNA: TGTGCCAGCAGCTTAGTAGCGGGGATTACCTACAATGAGCAGTTCTTC.

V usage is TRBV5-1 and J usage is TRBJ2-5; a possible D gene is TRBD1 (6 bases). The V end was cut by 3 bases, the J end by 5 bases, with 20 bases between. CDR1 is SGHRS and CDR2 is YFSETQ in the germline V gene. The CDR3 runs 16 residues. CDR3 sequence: CASSSTGTQIRETQYF. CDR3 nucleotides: TGCGCCAGCAGCTCCACCGGGACACAAATTAGGGAGACCCAGTACTTC.

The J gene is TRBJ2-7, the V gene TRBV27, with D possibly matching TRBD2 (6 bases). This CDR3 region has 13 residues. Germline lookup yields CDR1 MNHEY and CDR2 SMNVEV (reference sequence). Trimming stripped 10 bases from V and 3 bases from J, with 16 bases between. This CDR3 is CATTSVGSYEQYF. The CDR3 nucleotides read TGTGCCACCACCTCCGTCGGGAGCTACGAGCAGTACTTC.

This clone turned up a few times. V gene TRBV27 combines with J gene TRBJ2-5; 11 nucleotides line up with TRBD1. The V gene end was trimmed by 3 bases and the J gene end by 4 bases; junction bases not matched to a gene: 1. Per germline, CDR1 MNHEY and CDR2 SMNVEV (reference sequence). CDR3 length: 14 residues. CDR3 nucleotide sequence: TGTGCCAGCAGTTTTGGGACAGGGGGAGAGACCCAGTACTTC. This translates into CASSFGTGGETQYF.